Listed below are T cell receptor beta chains from one sample, sequenced in a study of blood T cell repertoires in COVID-19. Clones were sequenced by immunoSEQ multiplex PCR, and TCRdb holds only the in-frame ones, with some missing. This table holds hundreds of thousands of clones, more than 65% found once. The sample comprised peripheral blood. The receptors come from a woman in her 40s with active or convalescent COVID-19. The CDR3 runs from the conserved cysteine through the conserved F or W. A D gene is named only where the DNA matches it firmly. Clone size is shown for a subset of rows, as once, few, many or a class of expanded clone.

CDR3nt: TGCGCCAGCAGCTTGGGAGGCTGGGAGAGGGAGAACACTGAAGCTTTCTTT
CDR3aa: CASSLGGWERENTEAFF
abundance: .
v_gene: TRBV5-1
j_gene: TRBJ1-1
len: 17
d_gene: .

CDR3nt: TGTGCCGCCGGTCCGGCGGGAGATACGCAGTATTTT
CDR3aa: CAAGPAGDTQYF
abundance: .
v_gene: TRBV19
j_gene: TRBJ2-3
len: 12
d_gene: .

CDR3nt: TGTGCCAGCTTACTAGCGGGGGGGGGATATGAGCAGTTCTTC
CDR3aa: CASLLAGGGYEQFF
abundance: .
v_gene: TRBV6-6
j_gene: TRBJ2-1
len: 14
d_gene: TRBD2

CDR3nt: TGTGCCAGCTCACAATTGGGACAGGGGGTAACAGCTTTCTTT
CDR3aa: CASSQLGQGVTAFF
abundance: few
v_gene: TRBV18
j_gene: TRBJ1-1
len: 14
d_gene: TRBD1

CDR3nt: TGCGCCAGCAGCCAAGATCTGGGGGCCGTCGCCTATAATTCACCCCTCCACTTT
CDR3aa: CASSQDLGAVAYNSPLHF
abundance: .
v_gene: TRBV4-1
j_gene: TRBJ1-6
len: 18
d_gene: .

CDR3nt: TGTGCCAGCAGCGTAGGACTAGCGGGGAGAGATACGCAGTATTTT
CDR3aa: CASSVGLAGRDTQYF
abundance: .
v_gene: TRBV9
j_gene: TRBJ2-3
len: 15
d_gene: TRBD2

CDR3nt: TGTGCCAGCAGCTTCCCTACTCTAGCGGGGGGGAGGACAGATACGCAGTATTTT
CDR3aa: CASSFPTLAGGRTDTQYF
abundance: .
v_gene: TRBV5-5
j_gene: TRBJ2-3
len: 18
d_gene: TRBD2

CDR3nt: TGTGCCAGCAGCCCCAACGGGGGGAACTCCTACGAGCAGTACTTC
CDR3aa: CASSPNGGNSYEQYF
abundance: .
v_gene: TRBV7-3
j_gene: TRBJ2-7
len: 15
d_gene: TRBD2

CDR3nt: TGTCCCAGCAGCGTAGGAGGGGGGGGGCCTTGGAATGAGCAGTTCTTC
CDR3aa: CPSSVGGGGPWNEQFF
abundance: .
v_gene: TRBV9
j_gene: TRBJ2-1
len: 16
d_gene: .

CDR3nt: TGTGCCAGCAGCTTGGGGCCGCCGAACACTGAAGCTTTCTTT
CDR3aa: CASSLGPPNTEAFF
abundance: .
v_gene: TRBV5-5
j_gene: TRBJ1-1
len: 14
d_gene: .